This TCR beta chain was retrieved from a study of T cells in Graves' hyperthyroidism and ophthalmopathy. CDR3 size: 17 residues. The V end lost 4 bases, the J end lost 0 bases, and 16 bases lay between the germline ends. CDR1 and CDR2 (germline): MGHRA, YSYEKL. Authors of the study amplified TCR beta CDR3 regions from RNA transcripts. The primer set for the first-round RT-PCR of the TCR CDR3 was HTBI. TCRdb redid the calling of the multiplex PCR reads with MiXCR, one entry per CDR3 protein. The sample contains around 530,000 distinct CDR3 sequences, 17% of which appear only once. A NOSPECS grade of at least 4, a Clinical Activity Score of at least 3 and duration under 3 months were recorded in ophthalmopathy patients.

This TCR was recovered from a woman in her late teens or twenties with Graves' ophthalmopathy. Material: blood. V is TRBV4-1 and J is TRBJ1-5; D remains unclear. The CDR3 reads CASSPYDVGDSNQPQHF. The DNA for the CDR3 is TGCGCCAGCAGCCCGTACGATGTCGGGGATAGCAATCAGCCCCAGCATTTT.